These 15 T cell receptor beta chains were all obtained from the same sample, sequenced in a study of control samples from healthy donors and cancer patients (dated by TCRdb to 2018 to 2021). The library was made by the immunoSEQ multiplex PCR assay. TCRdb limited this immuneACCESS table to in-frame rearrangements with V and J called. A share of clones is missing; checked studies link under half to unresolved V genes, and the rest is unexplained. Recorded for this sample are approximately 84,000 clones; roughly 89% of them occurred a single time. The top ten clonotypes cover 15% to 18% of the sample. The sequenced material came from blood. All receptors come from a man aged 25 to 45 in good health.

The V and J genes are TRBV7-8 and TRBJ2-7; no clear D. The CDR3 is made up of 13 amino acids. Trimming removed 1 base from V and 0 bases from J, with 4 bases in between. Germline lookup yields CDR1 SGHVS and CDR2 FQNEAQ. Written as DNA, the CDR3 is TGTGCCAGCAGCTTAGACAGCTCCTACGAGCAGTACTTC. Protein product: CASSLDSSYEQYF. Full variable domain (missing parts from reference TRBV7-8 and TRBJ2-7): GAGVSQSPRYKVAKRGQDVALRCDPISGHVSLFWYQQALGQGPEFLTYFQNEAQLDKSGLPSDRFFAERPEGSVSTLKIQRTQQEDSAVYLCASSLDSSYEQYFGPGTRLTVT.

The CDR3 is CASSWTGTGTEAFF. In DNA form, the CDR3 reads TGTGCCAGTTCCTGGACAGGGACGGGCACTGAAGCTTTCTTT. The chain carries TRBV19 and TRBJ1-1, with 8 bases lining up with TRBD1. V was pared by 8 bases and J by 4 bases, with 9 bases of the junction left unmatched. The length of the CDR3 is 14 residues. Germline CDR1 and CDR2: LNHDA and SQIVND (reference sequence).

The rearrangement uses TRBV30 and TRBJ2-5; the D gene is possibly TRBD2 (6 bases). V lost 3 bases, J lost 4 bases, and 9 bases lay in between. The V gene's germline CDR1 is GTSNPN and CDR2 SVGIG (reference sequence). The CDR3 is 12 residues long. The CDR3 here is CAWSGGRETQYF. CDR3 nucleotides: TGTGCCTGGAGCGGGGGTCGAGAGACCCAGTACTTC.

CDR3 DNA sequence: TGTGCCAGCAGCCTCGGTAGCGCACCGCAAGAGACCCAGTACTTC. Translation: CASSLGSAPQETQYF. This chain connects TRBV3-1 (or the pseudogene TRBV3-2) to TRBJ2-5; possibly TRBD2 for D (5 bases). The germline CDR1 and CDR2 sequences are LGHDT and YNNKEL (reference sequence). V was cut by 4 bases and J by 2 bases, with 14 bases left in between. This CDR3 comprises 15 residues.

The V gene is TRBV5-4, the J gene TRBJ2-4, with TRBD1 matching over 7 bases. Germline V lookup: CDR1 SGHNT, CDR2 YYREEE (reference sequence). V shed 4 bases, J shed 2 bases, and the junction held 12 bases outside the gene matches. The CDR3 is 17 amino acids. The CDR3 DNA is TGTGCCAGCAGCCCTTCCGGTGGGGGACAGACCAAAAACATTCAGTACTTC. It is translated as CASSPSGGGQTKNIQYF.

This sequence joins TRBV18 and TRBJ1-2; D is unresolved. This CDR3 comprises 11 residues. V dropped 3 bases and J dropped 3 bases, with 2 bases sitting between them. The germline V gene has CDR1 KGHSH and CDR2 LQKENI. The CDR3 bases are TGTGCCAGCTCACCGGACTATGGCTACACCTTC. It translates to CASSPDYGYTF. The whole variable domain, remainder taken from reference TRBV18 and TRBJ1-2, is NAGVMQNPRHLVRRRGQEARLRCSPMKGHSHVYWYRQLPEEGLKFMVYLQKENIIDESGMPKERFSAEFPKEGPSILRIQQVVRGDSAAYFCASSPDYGYTFGSGTRLTVV.

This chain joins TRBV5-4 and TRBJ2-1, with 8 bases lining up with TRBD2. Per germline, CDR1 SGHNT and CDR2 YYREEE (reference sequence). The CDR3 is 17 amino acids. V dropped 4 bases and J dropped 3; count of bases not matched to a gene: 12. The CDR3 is CASSLKRVTSVYNEQFF. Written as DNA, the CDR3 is TGTGCCAGCAGCCTTAAGCGGGTGACTAGCGTCTACAATGAGCAGTTCTTC. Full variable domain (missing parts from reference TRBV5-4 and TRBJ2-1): ETGVTQSPTHLIKTRGQQVTLRCSSQSGHNTVSWYQQALGQGPQFIFQYYREEENGRGNFPPRFSGLQFPNYSSELNVNALELDDSALYLCASSLKRVTSVYNEQFFGPGTRLTVL.

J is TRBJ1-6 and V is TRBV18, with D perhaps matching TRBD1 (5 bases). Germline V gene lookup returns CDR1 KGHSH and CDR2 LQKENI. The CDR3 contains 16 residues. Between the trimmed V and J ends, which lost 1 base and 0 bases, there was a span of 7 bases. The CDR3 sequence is CASSPRGSSYNSPLHF. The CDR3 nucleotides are TGTGCCAGCTCACCACGGGGGAGCTCCTATAATTCACCCCTCCACTTT.

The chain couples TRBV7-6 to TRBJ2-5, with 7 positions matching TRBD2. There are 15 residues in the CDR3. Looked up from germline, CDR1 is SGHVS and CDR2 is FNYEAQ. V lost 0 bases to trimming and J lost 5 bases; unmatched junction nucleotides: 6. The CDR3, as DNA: TGTGCCAGCAGCTTAGCTGCGGGAGCTACGGAGACCCAGTACTTC. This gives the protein CASSLAAGATETQYF.

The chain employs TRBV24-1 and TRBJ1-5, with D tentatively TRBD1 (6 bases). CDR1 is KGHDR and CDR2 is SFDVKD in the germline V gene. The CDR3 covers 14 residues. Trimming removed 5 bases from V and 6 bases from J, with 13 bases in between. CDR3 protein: CATSVGGVGQPQHF. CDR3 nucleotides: TGTGCCACCAGTGTAGGGGGGGTTGGTCAGCCCCAGCATTTT.

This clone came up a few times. CDR3 DNA: TGTGCCAGCACCCCACGGGACCTACAGAACTATGGCTACACCTTC. Protein product: CASTPRDLQNYGYTF. The chain combines TRBV6-5 with TRBJ1-2, with D possibly TRBD1 on 5 matching bases. Germline loops: CDR1 MNHEY, CDR2 SVGAGI. V was cut by 7 bases and J by 2 bases, with 17 bases left in between. The CDR3 has 15 amino acids.

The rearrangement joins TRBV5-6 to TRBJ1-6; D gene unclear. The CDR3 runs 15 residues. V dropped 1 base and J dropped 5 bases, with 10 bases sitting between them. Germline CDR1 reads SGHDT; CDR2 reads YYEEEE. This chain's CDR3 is CASSLSGVDNSPLHF. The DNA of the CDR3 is TGTGCCAGCAGCTTGTCGGGAGTCGATAATTCACCCCTCCACTTT.

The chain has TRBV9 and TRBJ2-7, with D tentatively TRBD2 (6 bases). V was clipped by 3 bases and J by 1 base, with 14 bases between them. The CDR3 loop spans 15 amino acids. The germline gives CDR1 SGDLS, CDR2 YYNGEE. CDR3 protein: CASSARGTGSYEQYF. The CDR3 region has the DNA TGTGCCAGCAGCGCCCGGGGGACTGGTTCCTACGAGCAGTACTTC.

In DNA form, the CDR3 reads TGCGCCAGCAGCAGCCAACGGGTCTCGAAAAGTGAAAAACTGTTTTTT. This translates into CASSSQRVSKSEKLFF. V and J are TRBV5-1 and TRBJ1-4; D call uncertain. The V gene's germline CDR1 is SGHRS and CDR2 YFSETQ. V dropped 4 bases and J dropped 7 bases, with 20 bases sitting between them. CDR3 length: 16 residues. The full variable domain, rest sourced from reference TRBV5-1 and TRBJ1-4, is KAGVTQTPRYLIKTRGQQVTLSCSPISGHRSVSWYQQTPGQGLQFLFEYFSETQRNKGNFPGRFSGRQFSNSRSEMNVSTLELGDSALYLCASSSQRVSKSEKLFFGSGTQLSVL.

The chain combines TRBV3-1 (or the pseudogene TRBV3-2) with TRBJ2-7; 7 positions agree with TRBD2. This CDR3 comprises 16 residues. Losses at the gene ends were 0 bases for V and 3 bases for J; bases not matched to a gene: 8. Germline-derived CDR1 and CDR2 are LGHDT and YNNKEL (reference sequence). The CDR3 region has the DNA TGTGCCAGCAGCCAAGATCGGCTAGCGGTACACTACGAGCAGTACTTC. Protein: CASSQDRLAVHYEQYF.